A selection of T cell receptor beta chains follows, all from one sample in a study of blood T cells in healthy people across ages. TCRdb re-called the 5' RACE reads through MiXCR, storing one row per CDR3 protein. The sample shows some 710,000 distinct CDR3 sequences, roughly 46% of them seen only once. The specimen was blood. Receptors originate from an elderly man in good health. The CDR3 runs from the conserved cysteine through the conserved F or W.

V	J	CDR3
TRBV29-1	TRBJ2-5	CSVVRGIAGAGETQYF
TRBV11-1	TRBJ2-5	CASSFDRVGETQYF
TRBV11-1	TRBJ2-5	CASSHSTGVGNEQYF
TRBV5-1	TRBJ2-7	CASSLSGTGVSERYF
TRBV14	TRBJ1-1	CASSQGTAWTEAFF
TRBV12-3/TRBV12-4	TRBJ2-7	CASSLRGGTHEQYF
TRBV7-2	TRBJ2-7	CASSLTSSAGMPYEQYF
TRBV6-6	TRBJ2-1	CASIERTSGYNEQFF
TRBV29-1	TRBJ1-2	CSAGDRVDYGYTF
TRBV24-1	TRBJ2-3	CATSDWTGTSDTQYF
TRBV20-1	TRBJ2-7	CSASPPTGRVLGYEQYF
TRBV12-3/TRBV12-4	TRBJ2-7	CASSLALRAGHYEQYF
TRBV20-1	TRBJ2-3	CSGTGGTPEGTDTQYF
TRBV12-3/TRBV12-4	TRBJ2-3	CASSHRQGVDTQYF
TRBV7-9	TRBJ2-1	CASSWGRGAGDDEQFF
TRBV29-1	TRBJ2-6	CSVALMGAGANVLTF
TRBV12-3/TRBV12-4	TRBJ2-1	CASRSGIAARGEQFF
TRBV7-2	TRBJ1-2	CASSLTPEGYTF
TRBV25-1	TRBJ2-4	CASSELAKNVQYF
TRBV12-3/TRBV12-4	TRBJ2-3	CASSLQVVGTDTQYF
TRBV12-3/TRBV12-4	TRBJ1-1	CASSLMGVGEAFF
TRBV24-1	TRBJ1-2	CATSDRDSPYGYTF
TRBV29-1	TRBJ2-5	CSVEDGSVGTQYF
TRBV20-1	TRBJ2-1	CSATTSATYNEQFF
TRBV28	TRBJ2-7	CASTLPGFDEQYF
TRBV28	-	CATTFPSEGSGEQYF
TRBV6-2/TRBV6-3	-	CASSYSGQGTWHEQYF
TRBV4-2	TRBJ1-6	CASSQDRGAGSPLHF
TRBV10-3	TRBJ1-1	CAIREQGANTEAFF
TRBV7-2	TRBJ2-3	CASSLPKAISDTQYF
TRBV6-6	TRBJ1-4	CASKQQGMTNEKLFF
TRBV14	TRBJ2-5	CASSPAGGTSQTQYF
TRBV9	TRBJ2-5	CASSATSRDETQYF
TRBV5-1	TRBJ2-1	CASRQSSVSYNEQFF
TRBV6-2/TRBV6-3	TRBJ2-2	CASSRRTGPTGELFF
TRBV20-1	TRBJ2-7	CSAPPPTSGGYEQYF
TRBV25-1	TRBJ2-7	CASSEWAGNYEQYF
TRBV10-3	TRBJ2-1	CAITKGLAGGPHNEQFF
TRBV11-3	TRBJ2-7	CASSWMMSYEQYF
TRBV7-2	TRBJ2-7	CASSLGDGGLYEQYF
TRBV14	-	CASSPWEDYNEQYF
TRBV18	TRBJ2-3	CASSPRGMSDTQYF
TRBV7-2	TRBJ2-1	CASSLTPGSRRNEQFF
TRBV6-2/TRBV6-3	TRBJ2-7	CASRPGLVNYEQYF
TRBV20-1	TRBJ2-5	CSARPGTSAETQYF
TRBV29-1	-	CSVAPGTGREQYF
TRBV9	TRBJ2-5	CASTIGQGELGETQYF
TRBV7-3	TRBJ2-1	CASSWTGGQEQFF
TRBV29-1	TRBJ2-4	CSAQHGGNRYIQYF
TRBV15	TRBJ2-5	CATSGRDRVWRETQYF
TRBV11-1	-	CASSLNGGQDEQYF
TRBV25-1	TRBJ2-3	CASSDHRDVTDTQYF
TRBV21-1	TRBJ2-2	CASSEGGSFDTGELFF